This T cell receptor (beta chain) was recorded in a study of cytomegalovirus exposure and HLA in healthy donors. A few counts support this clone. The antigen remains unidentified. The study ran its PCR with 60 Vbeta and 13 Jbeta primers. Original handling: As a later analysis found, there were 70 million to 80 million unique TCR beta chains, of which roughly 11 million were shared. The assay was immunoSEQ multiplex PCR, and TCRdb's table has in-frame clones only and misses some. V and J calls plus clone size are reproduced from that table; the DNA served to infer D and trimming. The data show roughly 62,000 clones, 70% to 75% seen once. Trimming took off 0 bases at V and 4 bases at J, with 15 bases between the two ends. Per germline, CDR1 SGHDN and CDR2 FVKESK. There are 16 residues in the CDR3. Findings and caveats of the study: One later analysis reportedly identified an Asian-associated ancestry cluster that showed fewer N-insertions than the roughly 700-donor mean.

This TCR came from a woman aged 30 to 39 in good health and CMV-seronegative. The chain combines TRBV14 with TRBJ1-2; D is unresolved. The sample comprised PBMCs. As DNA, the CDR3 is TGTGCCAGCAGCCAAGATAAAGACAAGCGGATCTATGGCTACACCTTC. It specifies CASSQDKDKRIYGYTF. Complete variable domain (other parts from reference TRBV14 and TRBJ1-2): EAGVTQFPSHSVIEKGQTVTLRCDPISGHDNLYWYRRVMGKEIKFLLHFVKESKQDESGMPNNRFLAERTGGTYSTLKVQPAELEDSGVYFCASSQDKDKRIYGYTFGSGTRLTVV.